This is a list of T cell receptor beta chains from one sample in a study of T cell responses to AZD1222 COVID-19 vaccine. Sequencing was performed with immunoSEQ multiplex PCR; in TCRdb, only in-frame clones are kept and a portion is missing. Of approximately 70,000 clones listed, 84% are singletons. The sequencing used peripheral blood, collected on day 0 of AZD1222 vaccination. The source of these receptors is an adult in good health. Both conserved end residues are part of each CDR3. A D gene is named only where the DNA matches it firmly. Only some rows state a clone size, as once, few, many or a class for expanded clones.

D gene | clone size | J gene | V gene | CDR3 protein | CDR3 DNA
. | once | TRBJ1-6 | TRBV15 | CATSRDLQGVTNSPLHF | TGTGCCACCAGCAGAGATTTACAGGGCGTCACGAATTCACCCCTCCACTTT
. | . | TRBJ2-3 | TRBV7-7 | CASSLGDASTDTQYF | TGTGCTAGCAGCTTAGGTGACGCTTCCACAGATACGCAGTATTTT
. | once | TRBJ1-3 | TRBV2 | CASSETGRENTIYF | TGTGCCAGCAGTGAAACCGGGAGGGAAAACACCATATATTTT
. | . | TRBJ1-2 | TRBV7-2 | CASSLSGLGDYGYTF | TGTGCCAGCAGCTTATCTGGGTTAGGGGACTATGGCTACACCTTC
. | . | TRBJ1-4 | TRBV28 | CASSDLQGRRPNEKLFF | TGTGCCAGCAGCGATTTACAAGGACGCCGTCCTAATGAAAAACTGTTTTTT
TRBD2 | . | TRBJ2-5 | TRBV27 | CASSLGLAGGLAETQYF | TGTGCCAGCAGTTTAGGTCTAGCGGGGGGCCTGGCGGAGACCCAGTACTTC
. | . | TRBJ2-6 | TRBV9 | CASSALGSGANVLTF | TGTGCCAGCAGCGCCCTGGGCTCTGGGGCCAACGTCCTGACTTTC
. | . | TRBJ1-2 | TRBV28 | CASSLGGAVRHYGYTF | TGTGCCAGCAGTTTGGGGGGGGCGGTCCGGCACTATGGCTACACCTTC
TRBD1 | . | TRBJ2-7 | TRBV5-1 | CASSLGTGPYEQYF | TGCGCCAGCAGCTTGGGGACAGGACCCTACGAGCAGTACTTC
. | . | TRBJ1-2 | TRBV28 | CASGSAGASFANYGYTF | TGTGCCAGCGGTTCCGCGGGGGCCTCGTTTGCTAACTATGGCTACACCTTC
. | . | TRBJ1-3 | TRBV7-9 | CASSLAGGGSSGNTIYF | TGTGCCAGCAGCTTAGCGGGCGGAGGGTCCTCTGGAAACACCATATATTTT
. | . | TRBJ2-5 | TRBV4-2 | CASSPYRGGGRETQYF | TGTGCCAGCAGCCCCTACAGAGGCGGGGGCCGGGAGACCCAGTACTTC
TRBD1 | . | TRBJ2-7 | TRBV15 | CATSRARGQVYEQYF | TGTGCCACCAGCAGAGCGCGGGGACAGGTCTACGAGCAGTACTTC
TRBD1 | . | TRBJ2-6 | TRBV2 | CASSETGFTGANVLTF | TGTGCCAGCTCCGAGACAGGGTTCACCGGGGCCAACGTCCTGACTTTC
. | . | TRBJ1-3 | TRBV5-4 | CASSLDGGSSGNTIYF | TGTGCCAGCAGCTTGGATGGCGGGAGCTCTGGAAACACCATATATTTT
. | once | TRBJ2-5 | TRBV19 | CASSIHALNQETQYF | TGTGCCAGTAGTATCCACGCACTTAACCAAGAGACCCAGTACTTC
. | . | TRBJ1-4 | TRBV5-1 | CASARTAYGGNEKLFF | TGCGCCAGCGCCCGGACAGCCTATGGGGGAAATGAAAAACTGTTTTTT
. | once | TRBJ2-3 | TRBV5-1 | CASSLSTSTDTQYF | TGCGCCAGCAGCTTGTCGACTAGCACAGATACGCAGTATTTT
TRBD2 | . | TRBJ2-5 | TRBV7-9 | CASSPRRGGLETQYF | TGTGCCAGCAGCCCACGGCGGGGGGGCTTGGAGACCCAGTACTTC
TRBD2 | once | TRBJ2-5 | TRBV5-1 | CASSPPSGGKETQYF | TGCGCCAGCAGCCCGCCTAGCGGGGGAAAAGAGACCCAGTACTTC
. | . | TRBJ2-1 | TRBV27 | CASRMTGGSSYNEQFF | TGTGCCAGCAGGATGACCGGGGGCAGCTCCTACAATGAGCAGTTCTTC
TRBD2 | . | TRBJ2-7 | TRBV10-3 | CAISADPGTSFSEQYF | TGTGCCATCAGTGCAGACCCCGGGACTAGCTTCTCCGAGCAGTACTTC
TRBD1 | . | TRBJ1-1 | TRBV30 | CAWSGGQTAEAFF | TGTGCCTGGAGTGGGGGACAGACAGCTGAAGCTTTCTTT
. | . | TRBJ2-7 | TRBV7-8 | CASSPTFYEQYF | TGTGCCAGCAGCCCCACATTCTACGAGCAGTACTTC
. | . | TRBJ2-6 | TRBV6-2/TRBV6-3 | CASSRGAQVSSGANVLTF | TGTGCCAGCAGTCGTGGGGCCCAAGTGAGCTCTGGGGCCAACGTCCTGACTTTC
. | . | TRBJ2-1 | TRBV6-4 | CASRASGGRDEQFF | TGTGCCAGCAGAGCCTCGGGGGGCCGCGATGAGCAGTTCTTC
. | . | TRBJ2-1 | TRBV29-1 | CSARQDSPGEQFF | TGCAGCGCCCGACAGGACTCGCCCGGTGAGCAGTTCTTC
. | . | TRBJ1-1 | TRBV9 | CASSVGIGLYEAFF | TGTGCCAGCAGCGTAGGGATAGGGCTCTATGAAGCTTTCTTT
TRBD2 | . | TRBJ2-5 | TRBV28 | CASSRLAVLYQETQYF | TGTGCCAGCAGTAGACTAGCGGTGTTGTACCAAGAGACCCAGTACTTC
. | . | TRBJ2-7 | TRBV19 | CASSIKQGGNEQYF | TGTGCCAGTAGTATCAAACAGGGGGGGAACGAGCAGTACTTC
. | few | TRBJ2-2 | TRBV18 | CASSPPNSLNTGELFF | TGTGCCAGCTCACCACCAAACTCACTGAACACCGGGGAGCTGTTTTTT
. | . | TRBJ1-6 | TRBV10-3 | CAISALKDSYNSPLHF | TGTGCCATCAGTGCACTGAAAGACTCCTATAATTCACCCCTCCACTTT
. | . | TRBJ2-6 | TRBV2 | CASNGGSGANVLTF | TGTGCCAGCAACGGAGGCTCTGGGGCCAACGTCCTGACTTTC
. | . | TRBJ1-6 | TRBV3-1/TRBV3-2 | CASSQGDPPLHF | TGTGCCAGCAGCCAAGGGGACCCACCCCTCCACTTT
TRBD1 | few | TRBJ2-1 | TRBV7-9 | CASSLAGPGTGGYNEQFF | TGTGCCAGCAGCTTAGCGGGGCCTGGGACAGGGGGCTACAATGAGCAGTTCTTC
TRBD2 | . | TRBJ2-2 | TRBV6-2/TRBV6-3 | CASSLAGANTGELFF | TGTGCCAGCAGTTTAGCGGGGGCGAACACCGGGGAGCTGTTTTTT
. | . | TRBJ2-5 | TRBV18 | CASSPNTPVGSETQYF | TGTGCCAGCTCACCGAACACTCCGGTCGGATCAGAGACCCAGTACTTC
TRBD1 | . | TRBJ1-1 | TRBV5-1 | CASSPSGTGWTEAFF | TGCGCCAGCAGCCCATCCGGGACAGGGTGGACTGAAGCTTTCTTT
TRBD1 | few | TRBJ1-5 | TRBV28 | CASSTRGQGDTQPQHF | TGTGCCAGCAGTACGCGCGGACAGGGAGACACTCAGCCCCAGCATTTT
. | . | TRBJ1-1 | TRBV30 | CAWSPGLGNTEAFF | TGTGCCTGGAGTCCAGGGCTGGGAAACACTGAAGCTTTCTTT
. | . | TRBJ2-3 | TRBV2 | CASSPPFTDTQYF | TGTGCCAGCAGCCCCCCTTTCACAGATACGCAGTATTTT
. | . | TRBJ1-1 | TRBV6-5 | CASSYGQAGSTEAFF | TGTGCCAGCAGTTACGGGCAGGCAGGGTCCACTGAAGCTTTCTTT
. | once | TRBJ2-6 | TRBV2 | CASKTGHDLSGANVLTF | TGTGCCAGCAAGACAGGACACGATCTCTCTGGGGCCAACGTCCTGACTTTC
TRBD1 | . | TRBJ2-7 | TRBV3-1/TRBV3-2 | CASSQDGRGREEQYF | TGTGCCAGCAGCCAAGATGGAAGGGGGCGTGAAGAGCAGTACTTC
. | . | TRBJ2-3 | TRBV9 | CASSSGLLTDTQYF | TGTGCCAGCAGCTCTGGACTACTCACAGATACGCAGTATTTT
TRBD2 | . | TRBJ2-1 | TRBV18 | CASSQGRDNEQFF | TGTGCCAGCTCACAGGGGAGGGACAATGAGCAGTTCTTC
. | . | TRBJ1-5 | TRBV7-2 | CASSGLVWGQPQHF | TGTGCCAGCAGCGGACTCGTTTGGGGTCAGCCCCAGCATTTT